This T cell receptor (beta chain) was observed in a study of early T cells in non-severe SARS-CoV-2 infection. As for the study in general: Chains were not paired, and sequencing was done on bulk RNA from unsorted whole blood.

The library protocol tagged individual cDNA molecules with unique molecular identifiers. TCRdb re-derived calls from the 5' RACE reads in MiXCR, one entry per CDR3 protein. This table holds 30,000 to 45,000 distinct CDR3 sequences, nearly 10% found once. This clonotype was recorded many times. Trimming shortened V by 4 bases and J by 0 bases, and 15 bases separated the two germline ends. Germline lookup yields CDR1 KGHSH and CDR2 LQKENI. The CDR3 runs 17 residues. This receptor was obtained from an adult who was a healthcare worker with PCR-confirmed SARS-CoV-2 infection or an uninfected control (not recorded which). The specimen sequenced was whole blood. The chain has TRBV18 and TRBJ2-2; D is ambiguous. As DNA, the CDR3 is TGTGCCAGCTCACAACAACTACCAAACGCGAACACCGGGGAGCTGTTTTTT. This codes for CASSQQLPNANTGELFF.